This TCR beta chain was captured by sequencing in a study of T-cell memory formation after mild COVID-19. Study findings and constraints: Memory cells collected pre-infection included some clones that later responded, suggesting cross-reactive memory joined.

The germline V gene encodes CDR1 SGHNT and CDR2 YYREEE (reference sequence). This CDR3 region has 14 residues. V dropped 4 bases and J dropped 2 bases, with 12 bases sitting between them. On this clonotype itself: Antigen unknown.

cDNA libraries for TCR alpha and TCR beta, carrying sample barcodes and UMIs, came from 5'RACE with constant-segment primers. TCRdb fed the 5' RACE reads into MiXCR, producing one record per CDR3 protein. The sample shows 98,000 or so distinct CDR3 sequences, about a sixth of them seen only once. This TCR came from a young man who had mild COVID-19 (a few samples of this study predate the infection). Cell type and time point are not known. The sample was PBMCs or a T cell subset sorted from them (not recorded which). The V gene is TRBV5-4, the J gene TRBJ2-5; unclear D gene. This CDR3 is CASSRNVGQETQYF. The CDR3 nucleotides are TGTGCCAGCAGCCGGAACGTGGGGCAAGAGACCCAGTACTTC.